This T cell receptor beta chain was observed in a study of blood T cell repertoires in COVID-19. Study context: Acute-phase and convalescent COVID-19 samples originated in the United States, Italy and Spain. PBMCs, B-cell-depleted T cells, or T cells provided the cDNA or gDNA that made up the material.

This clone came up once. CDR1 WSHSY and CDR2 SAAADI come from the germline V gene. The ends were cut back, 3 bases at V and 3 bases at J, with 18 bases in the middle. This CDR3 is 16 amino acids long. As processed by the authors: Amplification with reference gene primers provided the estimates of nucleated cell counts. The assay was immunoSEQ multiplex PCR, and TCRdb's table has in-frame clones only and misses some. V, J and clone size were drawn from that table, and D and trimming were deduced from the DNA. The sample has 70,000 to 80,000 clones, more than 80% seen once. Sequencing was done on a sample of peripheral blood. This TCR was recovered from a woman older than 75 with active or convalescent COVID-19. This sequence joins TRBV10-2 and TRBJ2-7, with D perhaps matching TRBD1 (5 bases). Written as DNA, the CDR3 is TGCGCCAGCAGTGAAGACAGCCGCCCTCGACACTACGAGCAGTACTTC. Its translation is CASSEDSRPRHYEQYF.